This T cell receptor beta chain was recorded in a study of T cell responses to AZD1222 COVID-19 vaccine. Trimming shortened V by 3 bases and J by 7 bases, and 13 bases separated the two germline ends. This CDR3 contains 13 residues. Assay: immunoSEQ multiplex PCR; the TCRdb copy retains only in-frame clones and omits some. This sample has about 140,000 clones, with more than 75% found just once. This clone was seen a few times. The source was peripheral blood, collected 28 days after the second AZD1222 dose. The chain recombines TRBV12-3 or TRBV12-4 with TRBJ2-7; D gene uncertain. This receptor was taken from an adult who received the AZD1222 COVID-19 vaccine. This chain's CDR3 is CASSFVTLWEQYF. In nucleotides, the CDR3 is TGTGCCAGCAGTTTCGTCACGCTTTGGGAGCAGTACTTC.